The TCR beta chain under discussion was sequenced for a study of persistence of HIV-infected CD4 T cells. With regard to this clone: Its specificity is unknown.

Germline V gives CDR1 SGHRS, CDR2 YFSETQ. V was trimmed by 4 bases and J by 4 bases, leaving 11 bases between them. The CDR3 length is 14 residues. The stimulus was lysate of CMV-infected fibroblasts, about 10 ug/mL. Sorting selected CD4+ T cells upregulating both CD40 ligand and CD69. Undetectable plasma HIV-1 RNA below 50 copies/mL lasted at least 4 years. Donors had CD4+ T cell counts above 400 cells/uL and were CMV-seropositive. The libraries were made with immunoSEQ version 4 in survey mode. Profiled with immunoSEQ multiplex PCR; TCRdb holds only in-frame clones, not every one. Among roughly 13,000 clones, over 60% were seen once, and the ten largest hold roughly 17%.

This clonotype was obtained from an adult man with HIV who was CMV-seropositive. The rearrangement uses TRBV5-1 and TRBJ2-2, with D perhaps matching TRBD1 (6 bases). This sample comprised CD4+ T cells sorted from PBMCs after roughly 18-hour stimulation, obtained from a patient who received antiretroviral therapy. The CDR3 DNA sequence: TGCGCCAGCAGCACCCGGACAGCCACCGGGGAGCTGTTTTTT. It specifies CASSTRTATGELFF.